These 9 T cell receptor beta chains were all obtained from the same sample, sequenced in a study of T cells in Graves' hyperthyroidism and ophthalmopathy. The CDR3 regions of TCR beta were amplified from RNA transcripts. First-round RT-PCR of the TCR CDR3 relied on the HTBI primer set. TCRdb passed the multiplex PCR reads through MiXCR, listing each CDR3 protein once. The sample shows 750,000 to 950,000 distinct CDR3 sequences, more than 30% of them seen only once. Sequencing was performed on blood. Receptors originate from a man aged 18-30 years with Graves' hyperthyroidism.

The gene calls are TRBV5-1 and TRBJ2-7, with TRBD1 matching 11 bases. This CDR3 is built from 15 residues. The germline V gene encodes CDR1 SGHRS and CDR2 YFSETQ. The V gene end was trimmed by 6 bases and the J gene end by 6 bases; junction bases not matched to a gene: 11. CDR3 DNA: TGCGCCAGCAAACCTCCGGGACAGGGGGAGCGCGAGCAGTACTTC. It translates to CASKPPGQGEREQYF.

This clonotype was observed at least ten times. This rearrangement joins TRBV7-9 to TRBJ2-7, with a weak D call TRBD2 (5 bases). CDR3 length equals 12 residues. The V and J ends lost 3 bases and 6 bases respectively, with 9 bases between them. Germline CDR1 reads SEHNR; CDR2 reads FQNEAQ (reference sequence). The CDR3 sequence: CASSFSRGEQYF. CDR3 DNA: TGTGCCAGCAGCTTCTCCCGGGGCGAGCAGTACTTC.

This clonotype was seen at least ten times. The chain joins TRBV20-1 to TRBJ1-1, with a weak D call TRBD1 (5 bases). Germline assignment: CDR1 DFQATT and CDR2 SNEGSKA (reference sequence). This CDR3 spans 12 amino acids. V was cut by 6 bases and J by 0 bases, with 8 bases left in between. The CDR3 loop is CSAGTVNTEAFF. CDR3 coding DNA: TGCAGTGCCGGGACGGTGAACACTGAAGCTTTCTTT.

The rearrangement joins TRBV16 to TRBJ1-3; D not certain. Germline loops: CDR1 KGHSY, CDR2 FQNENV. The ends were cut back, 1 base at V and 5 bases at J, with 12 bases in the middle. This CDR3 contains 15 residues. The CDR3 is CASSQFGTDRNTIYF. CDR3 coding DNA: TGTGCCAGCAGCCAATTCGGCACCGATCGAAACACCATATATTTT.

This clonotype came up once. The V and J genes are TRBV10-3 and TRBJ1-1; TRBD1 might be the D (6 bases). This CDR3 region has 12 residues. V dropped 5 bases and J dropped 5 bases, with 9 bases sitting between them. Germline CDR1 ENHRY, CDR2 SYGVKD. The CDR3 DNA is TGTGCCATCAGTCAGGGGAAGACTGAAGCTTTCTTT. Translated, it gives CAISQGKTEAFF.

As to this clonotype: At one of its ends the junction is not consistent with the germline gene, which may arise from a read error. This sequence joins TRBV2 and TRBJ2-5; weak D call: TRBD1 (6 bases). Germline assignment: CDR1 SNHLY and CDR2 FYNNEI. This CDR3 contains 12 residues. CDR3 nucleotide sequence: TGTGCCAGCAGTCGGACAGAAGAGGCCCAGTACTTC. This codes for CASSRTEEAQYF. The full variable domain, completed using reference TRBV2 and TRBJ2-5, is EPEVTQTPSHQVTQMGQEVILRCVPISNHLYFYWYRQILGQKVEFLVSFYNNEISEKSEIFDDQFSVERPDGSNFTLKIRSTKLEDSAMYFCASSRTEEAQYFGPGTRLLVL.

Comment on this clonotype: One end of the junction varies from germline; a read error may be responsible. V is TRBV9 and J is TRBJ2-5, with 9 bases matching TRBD2. Germline assignment: CDR1 SGDLS and CDR2 YYNGEE. The CDR3 is 17 amino acids. The CDR3 region is CASSQGAGTSTSQTQYF. CDR3 DNA: TGCGCCAGCAGCCAAGGGGCCGGGACTAGCACAAGTCAGACCCAGTACTTC.

The chain is built from TRBV4-2 and TRBJ1-4; D might be TRBD1 (6 bases). Between the trimmed V and J ends, which lost 4 bases and 4 bases, there was a span of 13 bases. This CDR3 comprises 15 residues. Germline V lookup: CDR1 LGHNA, CDR2 YNFKEQ. The CDR3 spells CASSLLTGLNEKLFF. The CDR3 nucleotides read TGTGCCAGCAGCCTCCTTACAGGGCTTAATGAAAAACTGTTTTTT.

This sequence joins TRBV10-1 and TRBJ2-2, with D perhaps TRBD2 (7 bases). The V and J ends lost 8 bases and 0 bases respectively, with 10 bases between them. The CDR3 has 14 residues. Germline values: CDR1 WNHNN, CDR2 SYGVQD (reference sequence). CDR3: CASGGAPNTGELFF. The CDR3 region has the DNA TGCGCCAGCGGGGGGGCACCGAACACCGGGGAGCTGTTTTTT.